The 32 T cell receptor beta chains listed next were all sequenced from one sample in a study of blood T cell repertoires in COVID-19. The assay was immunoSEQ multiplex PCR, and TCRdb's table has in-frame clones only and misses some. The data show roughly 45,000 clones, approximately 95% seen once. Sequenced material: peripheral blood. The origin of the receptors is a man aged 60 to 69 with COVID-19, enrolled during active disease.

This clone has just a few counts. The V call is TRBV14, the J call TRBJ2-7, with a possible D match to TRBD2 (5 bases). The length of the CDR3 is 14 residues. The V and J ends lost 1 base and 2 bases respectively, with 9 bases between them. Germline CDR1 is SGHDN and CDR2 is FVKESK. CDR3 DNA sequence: TGTGCCAGCAGCCAAGGCTACGGGGCCTACGAGCAGTACTTC. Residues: CASSQGYGAYEQYF.

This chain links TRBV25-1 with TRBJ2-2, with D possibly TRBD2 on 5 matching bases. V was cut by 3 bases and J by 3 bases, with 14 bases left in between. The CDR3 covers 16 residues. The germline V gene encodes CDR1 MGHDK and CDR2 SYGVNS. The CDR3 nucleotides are TGTGCCAGCAGTGACGGGAAACACACTGACACCGGGGAGCTGTTTTTT. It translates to CASSDGKHTDTGELFF.

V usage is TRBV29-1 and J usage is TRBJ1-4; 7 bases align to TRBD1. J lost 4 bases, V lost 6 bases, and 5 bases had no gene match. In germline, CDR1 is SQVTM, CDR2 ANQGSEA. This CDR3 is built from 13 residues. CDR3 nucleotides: TGCAGCGTGATGACAGGGCTTAATGAAAAACTGTTTTTT. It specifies CSVMTGLNEKLFF.

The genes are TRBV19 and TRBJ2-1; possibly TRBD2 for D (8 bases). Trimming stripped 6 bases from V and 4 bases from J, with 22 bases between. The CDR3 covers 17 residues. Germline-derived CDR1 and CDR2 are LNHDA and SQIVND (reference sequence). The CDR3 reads CASSDRAGGITYNEQFF. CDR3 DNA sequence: TGTGCCAGTAGCGACAGGGCGGGGGGAATTACTTACAATGAGCAGTTCTTC.

The CDR3 loop is CSVDPAGVSGELFF. Written as DNA, the CDR3 is TGCAGCGTTGATCCAGCGGGAGTTTCGGGGGAGCTGTTTTTT. The chain couples TRBV29-1 to TRBJ2-2, with 8 positions matching TRBD2. CDR1 and CDR2 from the germline V gene are SQVTM and ANQGSEA. The CDR3 totals 14 residues. Trimming took 3 bases from V and 8 from J; bases not matched to a gene: 8.

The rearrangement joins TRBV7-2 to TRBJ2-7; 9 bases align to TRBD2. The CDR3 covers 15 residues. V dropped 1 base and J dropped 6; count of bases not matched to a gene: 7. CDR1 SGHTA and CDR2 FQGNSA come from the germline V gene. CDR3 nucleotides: TGTGCCAGCAGCTTAGGGGGACTAGCCCAGACCGAGCAGTACTTC. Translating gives CASSLGGLAQTEQYF.

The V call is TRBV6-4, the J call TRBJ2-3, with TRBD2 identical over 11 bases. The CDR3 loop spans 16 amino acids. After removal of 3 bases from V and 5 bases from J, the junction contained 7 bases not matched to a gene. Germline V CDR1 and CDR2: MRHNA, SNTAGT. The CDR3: CASSETSGVFGDTQYF. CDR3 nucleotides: TGTGCCAGCAGTGAGACTAGCGGGGTGTTCGGAGATACGCAGTATTTT.

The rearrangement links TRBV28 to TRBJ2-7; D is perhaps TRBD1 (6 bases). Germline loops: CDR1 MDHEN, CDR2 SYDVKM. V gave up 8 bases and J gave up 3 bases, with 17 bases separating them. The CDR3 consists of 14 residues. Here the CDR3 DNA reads TGTGCCAGCTGCTTTGCCGGGACACTCTACGAGCAGTACTTC. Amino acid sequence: CASCFAGTLYEQYF.

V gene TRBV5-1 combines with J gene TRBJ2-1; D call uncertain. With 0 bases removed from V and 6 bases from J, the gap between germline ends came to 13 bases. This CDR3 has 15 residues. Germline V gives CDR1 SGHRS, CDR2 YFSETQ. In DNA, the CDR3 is TGCGCCAGCAGCTTGGTGGCTAGTGAAGGCAATGAGCAGTTCTTC. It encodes CASSLVASEGNEQFF.

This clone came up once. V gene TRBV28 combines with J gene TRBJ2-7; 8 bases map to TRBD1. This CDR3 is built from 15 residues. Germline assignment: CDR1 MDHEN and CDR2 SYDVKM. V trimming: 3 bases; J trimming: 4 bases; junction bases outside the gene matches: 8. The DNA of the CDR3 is TGTGCCAGCAGTTTTGGGGGGACAGGTGGGTACGAGCAGTACTTC. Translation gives CASSFGGTGGYEQYF.

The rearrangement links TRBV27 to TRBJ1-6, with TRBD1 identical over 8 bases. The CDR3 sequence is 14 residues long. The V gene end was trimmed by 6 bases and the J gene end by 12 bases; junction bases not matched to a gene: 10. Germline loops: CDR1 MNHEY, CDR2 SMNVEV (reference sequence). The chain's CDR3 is CASSYLTGAEPLHF. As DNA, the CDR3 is TGTGCCAGCAGCTACCTGACAGGGGCCGAACCCCTCCACTTT.

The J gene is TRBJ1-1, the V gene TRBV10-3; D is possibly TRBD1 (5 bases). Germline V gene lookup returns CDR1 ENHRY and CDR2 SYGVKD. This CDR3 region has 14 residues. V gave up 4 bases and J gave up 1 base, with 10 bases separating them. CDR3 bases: TGTGCCATCAGTGGCAGGGTGTGGAACACTGAAGCTTTCTTT. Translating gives CAISGRVWNTEAFF.

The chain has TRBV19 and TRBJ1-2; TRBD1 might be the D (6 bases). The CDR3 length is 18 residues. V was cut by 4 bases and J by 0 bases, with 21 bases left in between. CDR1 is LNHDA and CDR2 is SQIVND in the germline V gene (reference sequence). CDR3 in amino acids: CASSTLLVGASPNYGYTF. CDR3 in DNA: TGTGCCAGTAGTACCCTCCTGGTGGGGGCAAGTCCTAACTATGGCTACACCTTC.

The CDR3 spells CASFPFDSNYGYTF. The CDR3 nucleotides are TGCGCCAGCTTCCCTTTCGACAGTAACTATGGCTACACCTTC. V gene TRBV5-1 combines with J gene TRBJ1-2; possible D gene TRBD1, 5 bases. V gave up 7 bases and J gave up 1 base, with 14 bases separating them. This CDR3 is 14 amino acids long. Per germline, CDR1 SGHRS and CDR2 YFSETQ.

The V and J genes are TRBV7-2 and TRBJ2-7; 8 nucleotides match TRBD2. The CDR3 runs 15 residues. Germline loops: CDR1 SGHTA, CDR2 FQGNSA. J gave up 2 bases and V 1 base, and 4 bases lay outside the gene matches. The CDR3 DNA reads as TGTGCCAGCAGCTTAGGGACTAGCTTGACCTACGAGCAGTACTTC. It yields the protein CASSLGTSLTYEQYF.

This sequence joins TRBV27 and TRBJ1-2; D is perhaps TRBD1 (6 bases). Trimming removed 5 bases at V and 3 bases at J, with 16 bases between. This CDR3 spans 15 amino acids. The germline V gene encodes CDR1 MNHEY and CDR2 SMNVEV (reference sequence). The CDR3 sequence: CASSPNGQQYYGYTF. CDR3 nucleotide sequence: TGTGCCAGCAGTCCAAACGGACAGCAATACTATGGCTACACCTTC.

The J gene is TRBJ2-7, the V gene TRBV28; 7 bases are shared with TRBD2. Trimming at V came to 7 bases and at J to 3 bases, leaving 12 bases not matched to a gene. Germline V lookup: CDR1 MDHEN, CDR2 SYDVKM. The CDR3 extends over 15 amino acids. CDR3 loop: CASTRPRGSSYEQYF. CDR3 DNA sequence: TGTGCCAGCACCCGCCCGCGGGGGAGTAGCTACGAGCAGTACTTC.

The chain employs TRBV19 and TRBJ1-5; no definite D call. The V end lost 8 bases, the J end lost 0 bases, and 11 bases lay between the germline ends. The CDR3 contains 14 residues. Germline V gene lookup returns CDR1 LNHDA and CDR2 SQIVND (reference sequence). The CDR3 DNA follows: TGTGCCAGTGCCCGGGAAGATAGCAATCAGCCCCAGCATTTT. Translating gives CASAREDSNQPQHF.

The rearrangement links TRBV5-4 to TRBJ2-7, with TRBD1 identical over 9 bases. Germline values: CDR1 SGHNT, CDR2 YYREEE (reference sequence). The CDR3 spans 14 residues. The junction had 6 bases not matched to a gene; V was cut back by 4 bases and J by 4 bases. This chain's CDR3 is CASSPGQGWYEQYF. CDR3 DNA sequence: TGTGCCAGCAGCCCAGGACAGGGGTGGTACGAGCAGTACTTC.

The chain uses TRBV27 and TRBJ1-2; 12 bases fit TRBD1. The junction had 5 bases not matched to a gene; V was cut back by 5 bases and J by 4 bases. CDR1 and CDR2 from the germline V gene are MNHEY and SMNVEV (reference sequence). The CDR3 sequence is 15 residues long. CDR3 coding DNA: TGTGCCAGCAGTCCCGGGACAGGGGGCGGCTATGGCTACACCTTC. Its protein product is CASSPGTGGGYGYTF.

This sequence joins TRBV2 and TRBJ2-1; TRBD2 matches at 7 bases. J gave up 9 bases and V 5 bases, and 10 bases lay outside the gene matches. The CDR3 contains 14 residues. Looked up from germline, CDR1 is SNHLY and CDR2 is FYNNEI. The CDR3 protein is CASSPLGGSGEQFF. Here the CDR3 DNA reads TGTGCCAGCAGTCCGTTGGGCGGGAGTGGTGAGCAGTTCTTC.

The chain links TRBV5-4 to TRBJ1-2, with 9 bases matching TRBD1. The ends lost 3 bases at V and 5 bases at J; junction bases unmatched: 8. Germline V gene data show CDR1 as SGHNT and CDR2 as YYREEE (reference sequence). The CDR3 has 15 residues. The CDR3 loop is CASSSDRGGAYGYTF. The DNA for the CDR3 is TGTGCCAGCAGCTCGGACAGGGGAGGAGCTTATGGCTACACCTTC.

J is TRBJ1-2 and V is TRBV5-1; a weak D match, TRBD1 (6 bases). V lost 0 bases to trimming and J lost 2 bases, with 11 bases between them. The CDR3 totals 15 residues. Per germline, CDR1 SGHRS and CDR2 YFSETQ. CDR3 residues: CASSLGQAPNYGYTF. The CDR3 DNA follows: TGCGCCAGCAGCTTGGGACAGGCTCCGAACTATGGCTACACCTTC.

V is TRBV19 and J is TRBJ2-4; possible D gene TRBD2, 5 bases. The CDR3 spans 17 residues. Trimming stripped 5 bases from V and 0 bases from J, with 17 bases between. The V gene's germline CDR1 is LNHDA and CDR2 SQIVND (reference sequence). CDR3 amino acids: CASSSTILVLAKNIQYF. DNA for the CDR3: TGTGCCAGTAGTTCGACTATACTGGTCCTAGCCAAAAACATTCAGTACTTC.

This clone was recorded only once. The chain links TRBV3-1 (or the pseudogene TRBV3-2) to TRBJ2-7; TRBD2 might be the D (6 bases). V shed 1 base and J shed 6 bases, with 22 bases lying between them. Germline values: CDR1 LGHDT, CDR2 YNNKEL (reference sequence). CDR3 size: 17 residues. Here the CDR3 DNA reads TGTGCCAGCAGCCAAGGTGGCAGCGGGCCGGAAAGGATCGAGCAGTACTTC. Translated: CASSQGGSGPERIEQYF.

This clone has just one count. For the CDR3, the DNA is TGTGCCAGCAGCCAAGCTAGGAGAAACAATGAGCAGTTCTTC. It specifies CASSQARRNNEQFF. The chain couples TRBV3-1 (or the pseudogene TRBV3-2) to TRBJ2-1; D call uncertain. The CDR3 contains 14 residues. Trimming removed 1 base from V and 5 bases from J, with 9 bases in between. The germline V gene encodes CDR1 LGHDT and CDR2 YNNKEL (reference sequence).

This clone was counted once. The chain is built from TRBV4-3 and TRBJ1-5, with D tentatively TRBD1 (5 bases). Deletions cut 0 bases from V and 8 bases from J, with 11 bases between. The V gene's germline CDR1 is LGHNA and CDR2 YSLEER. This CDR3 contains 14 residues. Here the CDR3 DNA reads TGCGCCAGCAGCCAAGATAACAGGCTGGAGCCCCAGCATTTT. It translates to CASSQDNRLEPQHF.

The CDR3 protein is CASSPGNRQTTDTQYF. The DNA of the CDR3 is TGTGCCAGCAGCCCTGGGAACCGACAGACCACAGATACGCAGTATTTT. The rearrangement joins TRBV7-8 to TRBJ2-3; D is perhaps TRBD1 (5 bases). The germline gives CDR1 SGHVS, CDR2 FQNEAQ. The CDR3 has 16 amino acids. V was cut by 5 bases and J by 2 bases, with 17 bases left in between.

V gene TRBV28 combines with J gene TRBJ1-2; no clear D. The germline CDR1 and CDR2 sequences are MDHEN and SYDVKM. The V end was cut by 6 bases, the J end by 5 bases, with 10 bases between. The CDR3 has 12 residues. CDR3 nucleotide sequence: TGTGCCAGCAGCCTGAGGGATTATGGCTACACCTTC. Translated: CASSLRDYGYTF.

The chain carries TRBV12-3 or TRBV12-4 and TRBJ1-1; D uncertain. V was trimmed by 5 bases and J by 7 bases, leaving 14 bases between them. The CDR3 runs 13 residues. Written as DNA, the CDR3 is TGTGCCAGCAGTCCCCGCAGAGGTTATGAAGCTTTCTTT. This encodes CASSPRRGYEAFF.

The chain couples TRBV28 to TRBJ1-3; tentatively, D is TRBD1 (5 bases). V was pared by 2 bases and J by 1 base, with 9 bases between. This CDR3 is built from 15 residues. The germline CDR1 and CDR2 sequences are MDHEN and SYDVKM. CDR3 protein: CASSLGRGSGNTIYF. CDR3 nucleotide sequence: TGTGCCAGCAGTTTAGGTAGGGGTTCTGGAAACACCATATATTTT.

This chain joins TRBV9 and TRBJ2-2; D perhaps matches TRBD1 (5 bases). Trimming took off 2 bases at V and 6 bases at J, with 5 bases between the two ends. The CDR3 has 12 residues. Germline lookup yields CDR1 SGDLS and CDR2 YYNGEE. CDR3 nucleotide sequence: TGTGCCAGCAGCGTGACAGCCGGGGAGCTGTTTTTT. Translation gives CASSVTAGELFF.